This TCR beta chain was profiled in a study of CD8 T cells in cerebrospinal fluid in Alzheimer's disease. Overall study findings and caveats: Compared with controls, mild cognitive impairment or Alzheimer's disease patients showed higher maximum CSF clone percentages. Expanded clones of at least 3% were commoner in Alzheimer's patients than healthy subjects. Finding EBV-specific TCRs in cerebrospinal fluid does not show EBV causes Alzheimer's disease.

TCRdb reprocessed the 10x single-cell sequencing reads, with one entry per CDR3 protein and no DNA. Recorded for this sample: over a thousand distinct CDR3 sequences. Frequency places this clonotype as medium-sized. Its matching antigen is unknown. The CDR3 spans 12 residues. This receptor was taken from a human donor in good health. The sequenced material came from cerebrospinal fluid. The chain uses TRBV12-3 or TRBV12-4 and TRBJ2-7; TCRdb outputs TRBD1, but without DNA this stays unchecked. CDR3 residues: CASGDRVHEQYF.